Below, 18 T cell receptor beta chains from the same sample are listed, as sequenced in a study of blood T cells in healthy people across ages. Together with a sample-barcoded 5' primer, a J-beta primer mix was included in a second PCR lasting about 7 to 11 cycles. TCRdb re-analysed the 5' RACE reads in MiXCR, keeping a single row per CDR3 protein. This table has some 930,000 distinct CDR3 sequences, almost 30% appearing once. The same data also went into a second study, on T cells of mothers and their children.

Sample: blood. The origin of the receptors is a woman aged 40 to 50 in good health.

CDR3 in amino acids: CASSQVSQNEAFF. Written as DNA, the CDR3 is TGTGCCAGCAGCCAAGTGTCACAGAACGAAGCTTTCTTT. The chain recombines TRBV3-1 with TRBJ1-1; D call uncertain. The CDR3 is 13 residues long. V lost 1 base and J 8 bases, leaving 11 bases between the germline ends. Germline CDR1 reads LGHDT; CDR2 reads YNNKEL (reference sequence).

J is TRBJ1-5 and V is TRBV11-2; the D gene is possibly TRBD1 (5 bases). The CDR3 is 14 amino acids. The germline V gene encodes CDR1 SGHAT and CDR2 FQNNGV. The V end lost 5 bases, the J end lost 7 bases, and 15 bases lay between the germline ends. The CDR3 sequence: CASSTGRGSQPQHF. The CDR3 DNA follows: TGTGCCAGCAGCACTGGACGGGGGAGCCAGCCCCAGCATTTT.

V gene TRBV3-1 combines with J gene TRBJ2-5; possible D gene TRBD1, 5 bases. The germline V and J ends were trimmed by 5 bases and 1 base, with 11 bases remaining between them. Germline V gives CDR1 LGHDT, CDR2 YNNKEL (reference sequence). The CDR3 extends over 14 amino acids. CDR3 nucleotide sequence: TGTGCCAGCAGCTTCAGGGATGTCCAAGAGACCCAGTACTTC. The encoded protein is CASSFRDVQETQYF.

In the case of this clonotype: A read error may explain this, as a much larger clone is one base away. The gene calls are TRBV2 and TRBJ1-2; D not resolved. The CDR3 runs 14 residues. The germline CDR1 and CDR2 sequences are SNHLY and FYNNEI. The CDR3 DNA reads as TGTGCCAGCATTAAAGCAGCTTGGAACTATGGCCACACCTTC. Amino acids: CASIKAAWNYGHTF.

This clonotype was seen only once. A read error may produce the germline difference seen at one junction end. The CDR3 DNA is TGCAGGGCTCCGCCGGCGGCTTTCTCCTACAAGCAGTACTTC. Its protein is CRAPPAAFSYKQYF. The chain recombines TRBV20-1 with TRBJ2-7, with D unresolved. Germline CDR1 is DFQATT and CDR2 is SNEGSKA (reference sequence). The CDR3 is 14 residues long.

This clonotype was observed at least ten times. This rearrangement joins TRBV28 to TRBJ2-7; D is perhaps TRBD1 (5 bases). Germline V gene lookup returns CDR1 MDHEN and CDR2 SYDVKM. The CDR3 spans 13 residues. V lost 5 bases to trimming and J lost 3 bases, with 11 bases between them. In DNA, the CDR3 is TGTGCCAGCAGTAGGGGCAGGGACTACGAGCAGTACTTC. Its protein is CASSRGRDYEQYF.

The rearrangement links TRBV28 to TRBJ1-1; tentative D call: TRBD1 (5 bases). CDR1 and CDR2 from the germline V gene are MDHEN and SYDVKM. The CDR3 consists of 15 residues. V was trimmed by 5 bases and J by 0 bases, leaving 13 bases between them. In nucleotides, the CDR3 is TGTGCCAGCAGTCTTGCTGACAGACTGAACACTGAAGCTTTCTTT. Translating it yields CASSLADRLNTEAFF.

This sequence joins TRBV5-6 and TRBJ2-7; D might be TRBD1 or TRBD2, each matching 5 bases. Between the trimmed V and J ends, which lost 2 bases and 6 bases, there was a span of 15 bases. This CDR3 has 14 residues. Germline V gene lookup returns CDR1 SGHDT and CDR2 YYEEEE. The CDR3 nucleotides read TGTGCCAGCAGCTTCGGGGCGGGCCTCCGCGAGCAGTACTTC. Its translation is CASSFGAGLREQYF. Full variable domain (missing parts from reference TRBV5-6 and TRBJ2-7): DAGVTQSPTHLIKTRGQQVTLRCSPKSGHDTVSWYQQALGQGPQFIFQYYEEEERQRGNFPDRFSGHQFPNYSSELNVNALLLGDSALYLCASSFGAGLREQYFGPGTRLTVT.

This clonotype came up a few times. The chain links TRBV11-2 to TRBJ2-4; 7 bases fit TRBD1. The CDR3 extends over 14 amino acids. V lost 5 bases and J lost 13; bases outside the gene matches: 14. Germline CDR1 is SGHAT and CDR2 is FQNNGV. CDR3 DNA: TGTGCCAGCAGCGCTCGGACAGGCCGGGGTGAGCAGTACTTC. It encodes CASSARTGRGEQYF.

The chain combines TRBV4-2 with TRBJ2-4; maybe TRBD1 (6 bases). Matching the DNA end better, TRBJ2-7 makes the J call doubtful. Looked up from germline, CDR1 is LGHNA and CDR2 is YNFKEQ. The CDR3 spans 14 residues. In DNA form, the CDR3 reads TGTGCCAGCAGCCGGGACATCAATGCCTACGAGCAGTACTTC. Its translation is CASSRDINAYEQYF.

This clonotype occurred many times. This chain links TRBV18 with TRBJ2-5, with D hard to call. This CDR3 comprises 14 residues. The germline CDR1 and CDR2 sequences are KGHSH and LQKENI. V lost 0 bases and J 1 base, leaving 6 bases between the germline ends. CDR3 nucleotide sequence: TGTGCCAGCTCACCACCTGGTATCCAAGAGACCCAGTACTTC. As protein: CASSPPGIQETQYF.

The chain uses TRBV12-3 or TRBV12-4 and TRBJ2-3; no firm D call. CDR3 length equals 12 residues. Trimming removed 5 bases at V and 3 bases at J, with 6 bases between. Written as DNA, the CDR3 is TGTGCCAGCAGTATACTGACAGATACGCAGTATTTT. Its translation is CASSILTDTQYF.

CDR3 residues: CASSTEWRGTQYF. The CDR3, as DNA: TGTGCCAGCAGCACAGAGTGGAGGGGGACCCAGTACTTC. The V call is TRBV7-8, the J call TRBJ2-5; D possibly corresponds to TRBD2 (6 bases). The germline V gene has CDR1 SGHVS and CDR2 FQNEAQ. V lost 5 bases to trimming and J lost 7 bases, with 14 bases between them. CDR3 length: 13 residues.

The chain uses TRBV7-9 and TRBJ2-1; D is tentatively TRBD1 or TRBD2 (5 bases each). The V gene's germline CDR1 is SEHNR and CDR2 FQNEAQ (reference sequence). V was pared by 5 bases and J by 6 bases, with 14 bases between. The CDR3 length is 14 residues. The CDR3 region is CASSQPGDPNEQFF. The CDR3 DNA follows: TGTGCCAGCAGCCAACCCGGGGACCCCAATGAGCAGTTCTTC.

This clonotype was seen only a few times. V is TRBV7-2 and J is TRBJ2-3, with D perhaps being TRBD1 or TRBD2 (6 bases each). Germline V CDR1 and CDR2: SGHTA, FQGNSA. The CDR3 sequence is 14 residues long. V was cut by 1 base and J by 5 bases, with 10 bases left in between. CDR3 sequence: CASSLDGGRDTQYF. In DNA form, the CDR3 reads TGTGCCAGCAGCTTAGATGGGGGGCGAGATACGCAGTATTTT.

Points on this clonotype: A much larger clone lies one base from this, so it may be a read error. The chain combines TRBV6-6 with TRBJ2-5; weak D call: TRBD2 (5 bases). This CDR3 has 13 residues. Deletions cut 7 bases from V and 11 bases from J, with 20 bases between. Germline lookup yields CDR1 MNHNY and CDR2 SVGAGI (reference sequence). DNA of the CDR3: TGTGCCAGCAATGATTGGAGACTGGGAGAGCAGTACTTC. This gives the protein CASNDWRLGEQYF.

The chain uses TRBV3-1 and TRBJ1-1, with D possibly matching TRBD1 (5 bases). Germline V lookup: CDR1 LGHDT, CDR2 YNNKEL (reference sequence). V was pared by 5 bases and J by 1 base, with 8 bases between. This CDR3 is 13 amino acids long. The DNA for the CDR3 is TGTGCCAGCAGCGCGACAGAGAACACTGAAGCTTTCTTT. Translation gives CASSATENTEAFF.

The chain combines TRBV20-1 with TRBJ1-2; TRBD1 matches at 8 bases. This CDR3 region has 12 residues. The trim removed 8 bases at V and 8 bases at J, leaving 10 bases unmatched. Per germline, CDR1 DFQATT and CDR2 SNEGSKA (reference sequence). The CDR3 is CSMTGVGGGYTF. CDR3 nucleotide sequence: TGCAGTATGACAGGGGTAGGGGGCGGCTACACCTTC.